This TCR beta chain came from a study of CD8 T cells in Susac syndrome. Germline values: CDR1 SGHTA, CDR2 FQGNSA. The CDR3 has 14 residues. The V segment lost 2 bases and the J segment 4 bases; nucleotides outside the gene matches: 4. A quantity of about 0.5 to 1 ug RNA underwent reverse transcription using random hexamers. MiXCR, run by TCRdb on the immunoSEQ multiplex PCR reads, gives a single entry per CDR3 protein. This sample has roughly 130,000 distinct CDR3 sequences, with more than 90% found just once. The chain is built from TRBV7-2 and TRBJ2-5, with TRBD2 matching over 7 bases. Sequenced input: CD4+ T cells from PBMCs. This receptor was obtained from a human donor in good health. CDR3 in DNA: TGTGCCAGCAGCTTAAGCTGGGGGGGAGAGACCCAGTACTTC. Its translation is CASSLSWGGETQYF.